A single sample gave rise to the 7 T cell receptor beta chains below, sequenced in a study of blood T cell repertoires in COVID-19. Assay: immunoSEQ multiplex PCR; the TCRdb copy retains only in-frame clones and omits some. Among some 130,000 clones listed, more than 70% were seen once. The sequenced sample consisted of peripheral blood. Source of these receptors: a woman in her twenties or thirties who had recovered from COVID-19.

The chain links TRBV9 to TRBJ2-7; unclear D gene. The CDR3 is made up of 15 amino acids. The V end lost 0 bases, the J end lost 2 bases, and 12 bases lay between the germline ends. From germline, CDR1 is SGDLS and CDR2 YYNGEE. CDR3 protein: CASSVGVSSAYEQYF. The CDR3 DNA sequence: TGTGCCAGCAGCGTAGGAGTGAGCTCCGCCTACGAGCAGTACTTC.

The chain joins TRBV7-9 to TRBJ2-1; 10 nucleotides agree with TRBD2. This CDR3 is built from 16 residues. CDR1 and CDR2 (germline): SEHNR, FQNEAQ (reference sequence). Losses at the gene ends were 5 bases for V and 4 bases for J; bases not matched to a gene: 8. In nucleotides, the CDR3 is TGTGCCAGCAGCCCCCAGACTAGCGGGTTTTACAATGAGCAGTTCTTC. Residues: CASSPQTSGFYNEQFF. Supplemented by reference TRBV7-9 and TRBJ2-1, the full variable domain reads DTGVSQNPRHKITKRGQNVTFRCDPISEHNRLYWYRQTLGQGPEFLTYFQNEAQLEKSRLLSDRFSAERPKGSFSTLEIQRTEQGDSAMYLCASSPQTSGFYNEQFFGPGTRLTVL.

The chain combines TRBV5-4 with TRBJ2-1; 8 bases agree with TRBD2. With 5 bases clipped from V and 8 bases from J, the junction kept 6 bases outside the gene matches. The CDR3 length is 13 residues. Germline V CDR1 and CDR2: SGHNT, YYREEE (reference sequence). CDR3 amino acids: CASRLAGRDEQFF. In DNA form, the CDR3 reads TGTGCCAGCAGGTTAGCGGGGCGGGATGAGCAGTTCTTC.

The chain carries TRBV30 and TRBJ1-6, with D possibly matching TRBD1 (5 bases). The CDR3 spans 16 residues. Germline loops: CDR1 GTSNPN, CDR2 SVGIG (reference sequence). V lost 2 bases, J lost 0 bases, and 11 bases lay in between. The CDR3 loop is CAWSPGGISYNSPLHF. CDR3 sequence (DNA): TGTGCCTGGAGTCCCGGGGGAATCTCCTATAATTCACCCCTCCACTTT.

The table lists this clone with a count of one. This sequence joins TRBV7-9 and TRBJ2-1; TRBD2 matches at 10 bases. Per the germline V gene, CDR1 is SEHNR and CDR2 is FQNEAQ (reference sequence). This CDR3 comprises 15 residues. With V trimmed by 4 bases and J by 3 bases, 3 bases remained unmatched. The CDR3 here is CASSWASGGYNEQFF. The CDR3 region has the DNA TGTGCCAGCAGCTGGGCTAGCGGGGGCTACAATGAGCAGTTCTTC.

This clone came up a few times. The chain uses TRBV2 and TRBJ2-3; D gene unclear. Germline-derived CDR1 and CDR2 are SNHLY and FYNNEI. The CDR3 length is 14 residues. Trimming cost V 1 base and J 0 bases, with 5 bases left between them. As DNA, the CDR3 is TGTGCCAGCAGTGAAGGTTCTAGCACAGATACGCAGTATTTT. This gives the protein CASSEGSSTDTQYF.

The rearrangement uses TRBV19 and TRBJ2-5, with TRBD2 as a possible D gene (5 bases). The germline CDR1 and CDR2 sequences are LNHDA and SQIVND (reference sequence). CDR3 length: 14 amino acids. The V gene lost 6 bases and the J gene lost 5 bases, with 16 bases spanning the gap. The CDR3: CASSTQDLQETQYF. CDR3 DNA sequence: TGTGCCAGTAGCACCCAGGACTTACAGGAGACCCAGTACTTC.